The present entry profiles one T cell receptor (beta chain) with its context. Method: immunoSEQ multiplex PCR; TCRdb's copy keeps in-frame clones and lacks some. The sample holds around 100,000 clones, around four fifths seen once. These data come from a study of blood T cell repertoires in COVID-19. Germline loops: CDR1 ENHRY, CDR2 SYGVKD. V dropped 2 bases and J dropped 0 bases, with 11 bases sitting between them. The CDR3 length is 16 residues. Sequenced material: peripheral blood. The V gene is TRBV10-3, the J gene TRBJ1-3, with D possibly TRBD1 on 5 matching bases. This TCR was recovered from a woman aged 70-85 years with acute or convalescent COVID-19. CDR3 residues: CAISENRGLSGNTIYF. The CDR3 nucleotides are TGTGCCATCAGTGAGAATAGGGGCCTCTCTGGAAACACCATATATTTT.